A selection of T cell receptor beta chains follows, all from one sample in a study of tumor-infiltrating lymphocytes in oesophageal squamous cell carcinoma. TCRdb re-called the PCR reads through MiXCR, storing one row per CDR3 protein. The table has 15,000 to 20,000 distinct CDR3 sequences, about 50% seen once. Sequencing input: normal esophageal tissue next to the tumor. The source of these receptors is a female donor with esophageal squamous cell carcinoma. Each CDR3 is given with its conserved first and last residue. A D gene is named only where the DNA matches it firmly. Rows may omit the clone size; those that give it use once, few, many or a size class.

V	size	D	J	CDR3	DNA
TRBV7-9	many	NA	TRBJ1-6	CASSLNNSPLHF	TGTGCCAGCAGCTTAAATAATTCACCCCTCCACTTT
TRBV5-6	many	NA	TRBJ1-5	CASSLALGASQPQHF	TGTGCCAGCAGCTTGGCACTTGGGGCAAGTCAGCCCCAGCATTTT
TRBV24-1	NA	NA	TRBJ2-6	CATSENDRDRQLWLHLRF	NA
TRBV7-2	NA	TRBD1	TRBJ2-1	CASKVTGGNEQFF	TGTGCCAGCAAGGTGACAGGGGGCAATGAGCAGTTCTTC
TRBV6-1	once	TRBD2	TRBJ2-5	CASRGDLSLAEQETQYF	TGTGCCAGCAGGGGTGATTTGAGCCTAGCGGAGCAAGAGACCCAGTACTTC
TRBV7-2	NA	TRBD1	TRBJ2-7	CASSPTGVLMGEQYF	TGTGCCAGCAGTCCGACAGGGGTCCTTATGGGCGAGCAGTACTTC
TRBV12-3/TRBV12-4	NA	NA	TRBJ2-1	CASSLIGGLSSYNEQFF	TGTGCCAGCAGTTTAATTGGGGGACTTAGCTCCTACAATGAGCAGTTCTTC
TRBV6-6	NA	NA	TRBJ2-3	CASSNGRVTLTDTQYF	TGTGCCAGCAGTAACGGGCGGGTTACTCTCACAGATACGCAGTATTTT
TRBV5-5	many	NA	TRBJ2-5	CASSLGEGAGQETQYF	TGTGCCAGCAGCTTAGGAGAGGGAGCCGGCCAAGAGACCCAGTACTTC
TRBV7-6	NA	TRBD2	TRBJ2-7	CASRDKTSGYEQYF	TGTGCCAGCAGAGATAAGACTAGCGGCTACGAGCAGTACTTC
TRBV6-5	NA	TRBD2	TRBJ2-1	CASSYSPGGAYEQFF	TGTGCCAGCAGTTACTCGCCGGGAGGGGCGTATGAGCAGTTCTTC
TRBV6-1	NA	NA	TRBJ2-5	CASSEGFWQETQYF	TGTGCCAGCAGTGAGGGATTTTGGCAAGAGACCCAGTACTTC
TRBV7-2	NA	TRBD2	TRBJ2-3	CASSLRAGGSDTQYF	TGTGCCAGCAGCTTACGAGCGGGGGGTTCAGATACGCAGTATTTT
TRBV9	NA	NA	TRBJ2-3	CASSVSGNTDTQYF	TGTGCCAGCAGCGTTAGCGGCAATACAGATACGCAGTATTTT
TRBV19	NA	NA	TRBJ2-2	CASSMRGPGGELFF	TGTGCCAGTAGTATGAGAGGGCCGGGCGGGGAGCTGTTTTTT
TRBV10-2	NA	NA	TRBJ2-3	CASSHRQNRDTQYF	TGCGCCAGCAGCCACCGGCAAAACCGAGATACGCAGTATTTT
TRBV10-3	few	NA	TRBJ1-1	CAIRTRTANTEAFF	TGTGCCATCAGAACAAGGACAGCGAACACTGAAGCTTTCTTT
TRBV4-1	many	NA	TRBJ1-4	CASSQEGNEKLFF	TGCGCCAGCAGCCAAGAAGGAAATGAAAAACTGTTTTTT
TRBV27	NA	NA	TRBJ2-5	CASSYNGETQYF	TGTGCCAGCAGTTACAACGGGGAGACCCAGTACTTC
TRBV7-6	NA	NA	TRBJ2-1	CASTPDSSYNEQFF	TGTGCCAGCACCCCCGATAGTTCCTACAATGAGCAGTTCTTC
TRBV12-3/TRBV12-4	NA	TRBD2	TRBJ2-7	CASSAGLAGGANEQYF	TGTGCCAGCAGTGCGGGACTAGCGGGAGGAGCCAATGAGCAGTACTTC
TRBV7-2	once	NA	TRBJ2-5	CASRKDPSRQETQYF	TGTGCCAGCAGAAAGGACCCCTCACGACAAGAGACCCAGTACTTC
TRBV5-6	few	NA	TRBJ1-6	CASSLRGSRNSPLHF	TGTGCCAGCAGCTTACGGGGATCTAGGAATTCACCCCTCCACTTT
TRBV7-2	NA	NA	TRBJ1-5	CASSSSNNNQPQHF	TGTGCCAGCAGCTCCTCGAATAACAATCAGCCCCAGCATTTT
TRBV18	many	NA	TRBJ2-1	CASSPPRGQPSYNEQFF	TGTGCCAGCTCACCCCCAAGGGGTCAACCCTCCTACAATGAGCAGTTCTTC
TRBV11-1	NA	NA	TRBJ2-1	CASSPALGSPYNEQFF	TGTGCCAGCAGCCCCGCTTTAGGGAGCCCCTACAATGAGCAGTTCTTC
TRBV18	many	TRBD1	TRBJ2-7	CASSPRNGRRGTYEQYF	TGTGCCAGCTCACCTCGTAACGGACGCAGGGGGACCTACGAGCAGTACTTC